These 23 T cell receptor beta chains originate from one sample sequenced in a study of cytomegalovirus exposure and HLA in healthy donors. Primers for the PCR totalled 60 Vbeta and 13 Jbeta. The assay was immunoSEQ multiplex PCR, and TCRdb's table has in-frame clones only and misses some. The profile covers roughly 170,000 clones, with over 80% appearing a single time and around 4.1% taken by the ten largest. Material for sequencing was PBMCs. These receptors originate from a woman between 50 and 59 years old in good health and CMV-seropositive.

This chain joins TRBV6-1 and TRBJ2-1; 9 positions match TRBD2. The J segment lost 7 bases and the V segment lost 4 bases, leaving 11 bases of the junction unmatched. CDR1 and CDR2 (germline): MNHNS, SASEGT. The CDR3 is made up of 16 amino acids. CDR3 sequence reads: CASSGRISGGVNEQFF. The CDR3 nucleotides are TGTGCCAGCAGTGGACGTATTAGCGGGGGCGTTAATGAGCAGTTCTTC.

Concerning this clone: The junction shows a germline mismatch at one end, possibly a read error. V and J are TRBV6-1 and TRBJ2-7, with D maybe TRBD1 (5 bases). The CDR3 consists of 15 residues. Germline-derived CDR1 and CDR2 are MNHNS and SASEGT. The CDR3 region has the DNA TGTGCCAGCAGTGAAGCGGCAGGGTGGGCCTACGGGCAGTACTTC. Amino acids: CASSEAAGWAYGQYF.

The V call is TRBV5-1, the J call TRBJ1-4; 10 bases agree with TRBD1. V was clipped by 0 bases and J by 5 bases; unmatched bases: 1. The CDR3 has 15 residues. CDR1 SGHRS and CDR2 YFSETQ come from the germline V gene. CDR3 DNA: TGCGCCAGCAGCTTGGGGACAGGGGGGAATGAAAAACTGTTTTTT. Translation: CASSLGTGGNEKLFF.

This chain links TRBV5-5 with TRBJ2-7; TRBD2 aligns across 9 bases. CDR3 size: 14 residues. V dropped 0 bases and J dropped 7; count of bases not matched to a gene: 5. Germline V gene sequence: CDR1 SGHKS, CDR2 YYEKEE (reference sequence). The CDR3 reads CASSLASGKLEQYF. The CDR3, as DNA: TGTGCCAGCAGCTTGGCTAGCGGGAAATTAGAGCAGTACTTC.

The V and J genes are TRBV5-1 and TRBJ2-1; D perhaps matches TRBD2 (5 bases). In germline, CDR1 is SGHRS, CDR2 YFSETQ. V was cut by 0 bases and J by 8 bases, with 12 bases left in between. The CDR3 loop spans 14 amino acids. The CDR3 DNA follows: TGCGCCAGCAGCTTGGCCAAGTCTAGCTATGAGCAGTTCTTC. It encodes CASSLAKSSYEQFF. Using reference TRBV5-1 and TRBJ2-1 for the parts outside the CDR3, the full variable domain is KAGVTQTPRYLIKTRGQQVTLSCSPISGHRSVSWYQQTPGQGLQFLFEYFSETQRNKGNFPGRFSGRQFSNSRSEMNVSTLELGDSALYLCASSLAKSSYEQFFGPGTRLTVL.

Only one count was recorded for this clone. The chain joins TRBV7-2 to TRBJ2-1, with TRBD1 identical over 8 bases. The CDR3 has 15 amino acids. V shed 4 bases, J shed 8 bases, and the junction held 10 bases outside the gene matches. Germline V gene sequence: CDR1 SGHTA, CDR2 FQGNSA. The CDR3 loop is CASSWVAGGHDEQFF. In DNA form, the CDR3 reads TGTGCCAGCAGCTGGGTTGCAGGGGGCCACGATGAGCAGTTCTTC.

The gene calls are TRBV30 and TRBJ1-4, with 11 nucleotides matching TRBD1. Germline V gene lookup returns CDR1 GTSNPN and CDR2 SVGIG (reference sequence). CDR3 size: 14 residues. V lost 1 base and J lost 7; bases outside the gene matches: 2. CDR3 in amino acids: CAWSAGTGGEKLFF. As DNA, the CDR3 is TGTGCCTGGAGTGCCGGGACAGGGGGTGAAAAACTGTTTTTT.

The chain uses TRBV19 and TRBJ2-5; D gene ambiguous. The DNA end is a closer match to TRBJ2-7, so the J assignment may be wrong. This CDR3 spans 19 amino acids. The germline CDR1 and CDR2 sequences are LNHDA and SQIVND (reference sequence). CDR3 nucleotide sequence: TGTGCCAGTAGCCCGATCTCCGGAGTAAAAGCGTCTTCCCCCTACGAGCAGTACTTC. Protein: CASSPISGVKASSPYEQYF.

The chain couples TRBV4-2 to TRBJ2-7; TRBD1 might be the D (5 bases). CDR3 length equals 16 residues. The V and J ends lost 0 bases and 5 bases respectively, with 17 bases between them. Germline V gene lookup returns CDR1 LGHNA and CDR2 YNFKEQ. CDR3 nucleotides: TGTGCCAGCAGCCAAGAGATGGGGCAGGGCCTCGACGAGCAGTACTTC. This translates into CASSQEMGQGLDEQYF.

CDR3 in amino acids: CASSLGQKNTEAFF. The CDR3 DNA follows: TGTGCCAGCAGCTTAGGTCAAAAGAACACTGAAGCTTTCTTT. The genes are TRBV7-2 and TRBJ1-1; D not resolved. Trimming removed 1 base at V and 1 base at J, with 7 bases between. This CDR3 region has 14 residues. The germline V gene encodes CDR1 SGHTA and CDR2 FQGNSA.

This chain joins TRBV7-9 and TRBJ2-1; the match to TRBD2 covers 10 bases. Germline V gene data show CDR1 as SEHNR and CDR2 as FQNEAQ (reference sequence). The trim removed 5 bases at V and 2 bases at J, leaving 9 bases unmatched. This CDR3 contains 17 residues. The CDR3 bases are TGTGCCAGCAGCCCACGGGTAGCGGGGGGAACCTACAATGAGCAGTTCTTC. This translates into CASSPRVAGGTYNEQFF.

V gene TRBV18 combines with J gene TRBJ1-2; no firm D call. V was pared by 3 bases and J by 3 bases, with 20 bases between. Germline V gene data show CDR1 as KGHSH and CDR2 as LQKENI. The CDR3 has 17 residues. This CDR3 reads CASSPLLHSNVDYGYTF. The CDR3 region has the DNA TGTGCCAGCTCACCCCTACTTCACAGCAATGTTGACTATGGCTACACCTTC. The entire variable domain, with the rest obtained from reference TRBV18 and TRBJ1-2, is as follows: NAGVMQNPRHLVRRRGQEARLRCSPMKGHSHVYWYRQLPEEGLKFMVYLQKENIIDESGMPKERFSAEFPKEGPSILRIQQVVRGDSAAYFCASSPLLHSNVDYGYTFGSGTRLTVV.

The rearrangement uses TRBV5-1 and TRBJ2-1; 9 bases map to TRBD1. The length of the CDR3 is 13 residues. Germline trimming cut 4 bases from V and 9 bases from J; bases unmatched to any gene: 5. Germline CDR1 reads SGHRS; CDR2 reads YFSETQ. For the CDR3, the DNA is TGCGCCAGCAGCCCCCGGACAGGGGCTGAGCAGTTCTTC. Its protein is CASSPRTGAEQFF.

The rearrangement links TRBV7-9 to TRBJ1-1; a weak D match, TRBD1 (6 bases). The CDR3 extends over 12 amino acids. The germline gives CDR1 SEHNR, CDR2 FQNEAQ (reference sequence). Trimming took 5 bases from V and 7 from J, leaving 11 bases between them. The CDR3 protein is CASSMTGLEAFF. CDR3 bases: TGTGCCAGCAGCATGACAGGCCTTGAAGCTTTCTTT.

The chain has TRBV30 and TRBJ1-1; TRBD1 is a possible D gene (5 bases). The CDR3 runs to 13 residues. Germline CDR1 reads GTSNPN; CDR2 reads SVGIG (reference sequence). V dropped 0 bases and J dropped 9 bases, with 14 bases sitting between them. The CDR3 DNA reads TGTGCCTGGAGTGTACGGGGGGTAGGGCAAGCTTTCTTT. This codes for CAWSVRGVGQAFF.

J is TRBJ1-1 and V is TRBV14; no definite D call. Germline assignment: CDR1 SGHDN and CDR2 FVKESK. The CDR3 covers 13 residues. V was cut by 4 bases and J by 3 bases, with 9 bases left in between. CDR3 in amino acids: CASSREEHTEAFF. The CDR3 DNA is TGTGCCAGCAGCCGGGAGGAGCACACTGAAGCTTTCTTT.

The CDR3 nucleotides read TGTGCCAGCAGCCCGGGAGTAGGGGAGCTGTTTTTT. This translates into CASSPGVGELFF. The genes are TRBV7-2 and TRBJ2-2, with D possibly TRBD2 on 6 matching bases. This CDR3 has 12 amino acids. Looked up from germline, CDR1 is SGHTA and CDR2 is FQGNSA. V lost 5 bases and J lost 8, with 9 bases in between. Full variable domain (remainder filled in from reference TRBV7-2 and TRBJ2-2): GAGVSQSPSNKVTEKGKDVELRCDPISGHTALYWYRQSLGQGLEFLIYFQGNSAPDKSGLPSDRFSAERTGGSVSTLTIQRTQQEDSAVYLCASSPGVGELFFGEGSRLTVL.

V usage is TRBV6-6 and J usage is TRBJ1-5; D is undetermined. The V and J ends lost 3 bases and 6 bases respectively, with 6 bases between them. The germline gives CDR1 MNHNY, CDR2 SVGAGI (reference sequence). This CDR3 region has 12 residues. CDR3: CASSYLGQPQHF. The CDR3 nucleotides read TGTGCCAGCAGTTATCTCGGTCAGCCCCAGCATTTT.

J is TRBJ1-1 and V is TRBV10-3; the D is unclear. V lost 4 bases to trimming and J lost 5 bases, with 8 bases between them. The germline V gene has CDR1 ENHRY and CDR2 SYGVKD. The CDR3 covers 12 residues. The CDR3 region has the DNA TGTGCCATCAGTGGCGGGCGAACTGAAGCTTTCTTT. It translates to CAISGGRTEAFF.

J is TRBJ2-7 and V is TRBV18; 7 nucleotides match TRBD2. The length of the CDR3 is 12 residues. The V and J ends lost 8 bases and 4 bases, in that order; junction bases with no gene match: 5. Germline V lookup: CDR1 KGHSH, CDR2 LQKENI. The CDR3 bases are TGTGCCAGCGCCGGACTAGGTTACGAGCAGTACTTC. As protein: CASAGLGYEQYF.

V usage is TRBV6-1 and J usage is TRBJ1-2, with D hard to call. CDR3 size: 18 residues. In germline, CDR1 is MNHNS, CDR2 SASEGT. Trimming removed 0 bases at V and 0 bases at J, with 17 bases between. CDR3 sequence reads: CASSEAGHGVPSNYGYTF. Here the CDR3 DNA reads TGTGCCAGCAGTGAAGCGGGCCACGGGGTTCCGTCTAACTATGGCTACACCTTC.

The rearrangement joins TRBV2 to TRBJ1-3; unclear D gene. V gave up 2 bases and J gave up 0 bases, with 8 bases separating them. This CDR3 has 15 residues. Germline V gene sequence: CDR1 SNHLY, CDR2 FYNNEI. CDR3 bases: TGTGCCAGCAGTGAACTACAGAGCTCTGGAAACACCATATATTTT. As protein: CASSELQSSGNTIYF.

The CDR3 region is CASSDLSGSSYNEQFF. In DNA, the CDR3 is TGTGCCAGCAGTGACCTTAGCGGGAGCTCCTACAATGAGCAGTTCTTC. The chain joins TRBV6-4 to TRBJ2-1, with 9 positions matching TRBD2. The germline gives CDR1 MRHNA, CDR2 SNTAGT. The CDR3 length is 16 residues. The junction had 2 bases not matched to a gene; V was cut back by 2 bases and J by 0 bases.